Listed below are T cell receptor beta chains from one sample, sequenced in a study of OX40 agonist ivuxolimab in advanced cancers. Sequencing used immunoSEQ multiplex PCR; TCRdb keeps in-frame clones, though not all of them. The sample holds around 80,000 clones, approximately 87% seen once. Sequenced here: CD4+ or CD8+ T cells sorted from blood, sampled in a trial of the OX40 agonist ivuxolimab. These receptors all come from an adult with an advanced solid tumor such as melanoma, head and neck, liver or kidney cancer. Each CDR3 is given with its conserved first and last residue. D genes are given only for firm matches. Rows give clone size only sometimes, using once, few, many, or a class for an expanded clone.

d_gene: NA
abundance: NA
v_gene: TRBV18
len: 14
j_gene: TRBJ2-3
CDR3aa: CASSRYPSTDTQYF
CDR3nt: TGTGCCAGCTCACGCTACCCTAGCACAGATACGCAGTATTTT

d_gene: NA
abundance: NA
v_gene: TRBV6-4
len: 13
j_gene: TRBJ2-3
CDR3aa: CASSLGPTDTQYF
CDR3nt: TGTGCCAGCAGTCTGGGTCCCACAGATACGCAGTATTTT

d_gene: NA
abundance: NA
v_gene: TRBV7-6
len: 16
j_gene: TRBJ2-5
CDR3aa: CASSLPPLSSKETQYF
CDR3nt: TGTGCCAGCAGCTTACCCCCCCTGTCTAGTAAAGAGACCCAGTACTTC

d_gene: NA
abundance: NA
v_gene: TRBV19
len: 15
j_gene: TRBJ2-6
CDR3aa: CASSTHRSGANVLTF
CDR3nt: TGTGCCAGTAGTACGCACAGGTCTGGGGCCAACGTCCTGACTTTC

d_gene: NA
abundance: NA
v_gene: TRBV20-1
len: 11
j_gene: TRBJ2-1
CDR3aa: CSASSDFGEFF
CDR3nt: TGCAGTGCTAGTTCGGACTTTGGGGAGTTCTTC

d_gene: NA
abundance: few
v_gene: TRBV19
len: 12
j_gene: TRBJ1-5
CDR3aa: CASSMAAGPQHF
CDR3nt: TGTGCCAGTAGTATGGCCGCAGGGCCCCAGCATTTT

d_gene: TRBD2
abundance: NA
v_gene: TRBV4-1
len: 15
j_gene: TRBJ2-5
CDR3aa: CASSHPAGGMETQYF
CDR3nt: TGCGCCAGCAGCCACCCAGCGGGAGGGATGGAGACCCAGTACTTC

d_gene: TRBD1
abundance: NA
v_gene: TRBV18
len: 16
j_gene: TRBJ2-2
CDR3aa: CASSPTGQGGTGELFF
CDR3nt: TGTGCCAGCTCACCGACCGGACAGGGAGGCACCGGGGAGCTGTTTTTT

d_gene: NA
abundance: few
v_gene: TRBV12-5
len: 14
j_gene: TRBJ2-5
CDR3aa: CASGYQPMQETQYF
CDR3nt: TGTGCTAGTGGTTACCAACCGATGCAAGAGACCCAGTACTTC

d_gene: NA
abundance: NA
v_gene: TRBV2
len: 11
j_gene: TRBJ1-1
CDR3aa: CASVRGTEAFF
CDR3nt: TGTGCCAGCGTTCGGGGGACTGAAGCTTTCTTT

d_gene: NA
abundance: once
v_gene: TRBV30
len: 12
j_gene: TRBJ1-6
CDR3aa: CAWSFTSSPLHF
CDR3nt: TGTGCCTGGAGCTTTACCTCATCACCCCTCCACTTT